The 18 T cell receptor beta chains given below trace back to one sample, sequenced in a study of T-cell memory formation after mild COVID-19 (dated by TCRdb to about 2021). Receptor amplification or capture employed 5' RACE. The sequencer was an Illumina NovaSeq 6000. TCRdb cleaned the public reads at Q25 with fastp, built clones with MiXCR and kept in-frame beta chains. Each entry is one CDR3 protein sequence, shown with its most common DNA and genes. The sample contains 470,000 or so distinct CDR3 sequences, more than 20% of them found a single time. Of the sample, approximately 12% falls within the top ten clones. Sequencing was done on a sample of PBMCs or a T cell subset sorted from them (not recorded which). These receptors originate from an adult woman who had mild COVID-19 (a few samples of this study predate the infection). The sample titles of this study are shuffled in the database, so cell type and time point are left out; the donor was told from shared clones.

This clonotype was seen many times. Its ends do not fully match the called genes, so a read error is possible. The chain is built from TRBV12-3 or TRBV12-4 and TRBJ2-7; TRBD2 might be the D (5 bases). This CDR3 has 14 residues. The CDR3 DNA reads as TGCGCCAGCAGTTTGGGAGTGGGCTCCTACGAGCAGTACTTC. Its translation is CASSLGVGSYEQYF.

This chain uses TRBV21-1 with TRBJ2-5; the table's D gene call, TRBD2, was not cross checked with the DNA. TRBV21-1 is a pseudogene locus. This CDR3 region has 15 residues. In DNA, the CDR3 is TGTGCCAGCAGCAAGGCGGGGGAGATCCAAGAGACCCAGTACTTC. Translating gives CASSKAGEIQETQYF.

The chain is built from TRBV25-1 and TRBJ2-5; tentatively, D is TRBD1 or TRBD2 (5 bases each). From germline, CDR1 is MGHDK and CDR2 SYGVNS. CDR3 size: 12 residues. V lost 9 bases and J 5 bases, leaving 13 bases between the germline ends. CDR3 residues: CASLGTRETQYF. CDR3 bases: TGTGCCAGTCTCGGGACCCGGGAGACCCAGTACTTC.

The chain links TRBV20-1 to TRBJ2-2; D not resolved. The CDR3 has 12 residues. V lost 4 bases and J 4 bases, leaving 7 bases between the germline ends. CDR1 and CDR2 from the germline V gene are DFQATT and SNEGSKA (reference sequence). The CDR3 nucleotides are TGCAGTGCTATGGGCGTCACCGGGGAGCTGTTTTTT. Amino acid sequence: CSAMGVTGELFF.

The chain combines TRBV20-1 with TRBJ2-7; the match to TRBD2 covers 7 bases. V lost 0 bases, J lost 7 bases, and 12 bases stayed unmatched. The CDR3 is made up of 15 amino acids. The germline gives CDR1 DFQATT, CDR2 SNEGSKA (reference sequence). This CDR3 reads CSARDSGRALWEQYF. The CDR3 DNA is TGCAGTGCTAGAGATAGTGGGAGGGCCTTGTGGGAGCAGTACTTC.

The chain recombines TRBV5-1 with TRBJ1-1; TRBD1 might be the D (5 bases). The germline V gene encodes CDR1 SGHRS and CDR2 YFSETQ. V was clipped by 4 bases and J by 1 base, with 14 bases between them. The CDR3 is made up of 15 amino acids. CDR3 amino acids: CASSPNQGGNTEAFF. CDR3 DNA sequence: TGCGCCAGCAGCCCGAATCAGGGTGGGAACACTGAAGCTTTCTTT.

This sequence joins TRBV7-9 and TRBJ1-1; 9 nucleotides agree with TRBD1. Germline V gene sequence: CDR1 SEHNR, CDR2 FQNEAQ (reference sequence). The J segment lost 10 bases and the V segment lost 5 bases, leaving 8 bases of the junction unmatched. The CDR3 sequence is 13 residues long. The CDR3 coding sequence is TGTGCCAGCAGCCCCCGCGGGACAGGGATAGCTTTCTTT. It is translated as CASSPRGTGIAFF.

This clonotype was detected only a few times. The chain employs TRBV5-1 and TRBJ2-3, with TRBD2 matching 13 bases. Germline V gene data show CDR1 as SGHRS and CDR2 as YFSETQ. The CDR3 extends over 16 amino acids. The V and J ends lost 3 bases and 5 bases, in that order; junction bases with no gene match: 6. The CDR3 nucleotides are TGCGCCAGCAGCTCTAGACTAGCGGGGGGAGTAGATACGCAGTATTTT. Translation gives CASSSRLAGGVDTQYF.

The chain joins TRBV20-1 to TRBJ1-1, with D perhaps matching TRBD1 (5 bases). The CDR3 contains 13 residues. Germline CDR1 reads DFQATT; CDR2 reads SNEGSKA (reference sequence). V was cut by 6 bases and J by 3 bases, with 14 bases left in between. The CDR3 sequence is CSAADSSYTEAFF. The DNA of the CDR3 is TGCAGTGCCGCAGACAGTTCCTACACTGAAGCTTTCTTT.

This chain joins TRBV9 and TRBJ1-1; D unresolved. Looked up from germline, CDR1 is SGDLS and CDR2 is YYNGEE. The ends were cut back, 3 bases at V and 3 bases at J, with 6 bases in the middle. The CDR3 sequence is 12 residues long. Here the CDR3 DNA reads TGTGCCAGCAGCGGGGTTTACACTGAAGCTTTCTTT. Translated: CASSGVYTEAFF. Filled out from reference TRBV9 and TRBJ1-1, the complete variable domain reads DSGVTQTPKHLITATGQRVTLRCSPRSGDLSVYWYQQSLDQGLQFLIQYYNGEERAKGNILERFSAQQFPDLHSELNLSSLELGDSALYFCASSGVYTEAFFGQGTRLTVV.

The rearrangement uses TRBV28 and TRBJ2-3; D ambiguous. The CDR3 has 12 amino acids. Trimming left V 6 bases short and J 2 bases short, with 6 bases between. CDR1 MDHEN and CDR2 SYDVKM come from the germline V gene. The CDR3 region has the DNA TGTGCCAGCAGCAAGATCACAGATACGCAGTATTTT. The encoded protein is CASSKITDTQYF.

The sample holds a few counts of this clonotype. This chain connects TRBV30 to TRBJ2-3, with D uncertain. The CDR3 spans 12 residues. V was clipped by 5 bases and J by 0 bases, with 6 bases between them. Germline CDR1 reads GTSNPN; CDR2 reads SVGIG (reference sequence). CDR3: CAWETSTDTQYF. CDR3 nucleotide sequence: TGTGCCTGGGAGACTAGCACAGATACGCAGTATTTT.

The rearrangement links TRBV7-9 to TRBJ2-2; D uncertain. CDR3 length: 13 amino acids. Trimming stripped 10 bases from V and 7 bases from J, with 16 bases between. Germline V gene data show CDR1 as SEHNR and CDR2 as FQNEAQ (reference sequence). The CDR3 loop is CATSGLLFGELFF. Here the CDR3 DNA reads TGTGCCACCTCGGGTCTCCTCTTCGGGGAGCTGTTTTTT. Based on the CDR3 plus reference TRBV7-9 and TRBJ2-2, the full variable domain is DTGVSQNPRHKITKRGQNVTFRCDPISEHNRLYWYRQTLGQGPEFLTYFQNEAQLEKSRLLSDRFSAERPKGSFSTLEIQRTEQGDSAMYLCATSGLLFGELFFGEGSRLTVL.

This clonotype has a handful of counts. The rearrangement links TRBV27 to TRBJ2-3; D possibly corresponds to TRBD1 (6 bases). Trimming left V 8 bases short and J 0 bases short, with 18 bases between. This CDR3 comprises 16 residues. The V gene's germline CDR1 is MNHEY and CDR2 SMNVEV (reference sequence). The CDR3 here is CASQRTDRASTDTQYF. The CDR3 DNA sequence: TGTGCCAGCCAACGGACAGATCGGGCTAGCACAGATACGCAGTATTTT.

The chain links TRBV29-1 to TRBJ1-1; D is possibly TRBD1 (5 bases). Trimming removed 0 bases from V and 6 bases from J, with 14 bases in between. Germline V gene data show CDR1 as SQVTM and CDR2 as ANQGSEA. The CDR3 spans 14 residues. The DNA for the CDR3 is TGCAGCGTTGAAGAGCCAGGGACGATCGCTGAAGCTTTCTTT. This sequence encodes CSVEEPGTIAEAFF.

The CDR3 sequence: CASSLVAGARGEKLFF. CDR3 sequence (DNA): TGCGCCAGCAGCTTGGTTGCGGGGGCCAGGGGTGAAAAACTGTTTTTT. The rearrangement uses TRBV5-1 and TRBJ1-4; D perhaps matches TRBD1 (6 bases). Between the trimmed V and J ends, which lost 0 bases and 7 bases, there was a span of 16 bases. The CDR3 has 16 residues. Looked up from germline, CDR1 is SGHRS and CDR2 is YFSETQ.

The chain joins TRBV20-1 to TRBJ1-2; 8 bases fit TRBD1. Germline V gene sequence: CDR1 DFQATT, CDR2 SNEGSKA (reference sequence). The trim removed 4 bases at V and 3 bases at J, leaving 1 base unmatched. The CDR3 loop spans 12 amino acids. CDR3 amino acids: CSATGGDYGYTF. CDR3 in DNA: TGCAGTGCTACAGGGGGCGACTATGGCTACACCTTC.

The sample holds a few counts of this clonotype. J is TRBJ2-7 and V is TRBV20-1; a weak D match, TRBD2 (5 bases). Germline-derived CDR1 and CDR2 are DFQATT and SNEGSKA (reference sequence). Trimming removed 1 base at V and 6 bases at J, with 16 bases between. The CDR3 is 14 amino acids. The CDR3 region has the DNA TGCAGTGCTAGAGTTTACCGGGAAAAAGGCGAGCAGTACTTC. Amino acids: CSARVYREKGEQYF.